This T cell receptor (beta chain) came from a study of beta chain features in type 1 diabetes. Expressed TCRB transcripts were sequenced because the entire RNA isolate underwent reverse transcription. Assay: immunoSEQ multiplex PCR; the TCRdb copy retains only in-frame clones and omits some. The sample has some 370,000 clones, 9.6% seen once. Study observations and caveats: Sequencing used cDNA, and cells with high TCR expression could therefore be over-represented. Shorter TCRB CDR3s, moderately but significantly so, marked every one of the four CD4+ subsets in Type 1 diabetes patients.

V was trimmed by 1 base and J by 2 bases, leaving 14 bases between them. The CDR3 has 16 amino acids. The germline V gene encodes CDR1 MGHRA and CDR2 YSYEKL. In the case of this clone: Its antigen is currently unknown.

Sequences were obtained from central memory CD4+ T cells from blood. The sequence derives from a man between 25 and 39 years old with type 1 diabetes. The rearrangement uses TRBV4-1 and TRBJ1-2; D perhaps matches TRBD1 (5 bases). This CDR3 reads CASSQGGARSNYGYTF. The CDR3 DNA reads TGCGCCAGCAGCCAAGGGGGCGCGAGGTCCAACTATGGCTACACCTTC.